The 8 T cell receptor beta chains below were found in one sample sequenced in a study of identical twins. Via MiXCR, TCRdb re-called the 5' RACE reads, giving one row per CDR3 protein. The table has 400,000 to 650,000 distinct CDR3 sequences, less than 25% seen once. These data were also reused for a study on T cells expressing NK-cell markers.

Sequencing used CD4+ T cells sorted from blood. The receptor source for this set is a young woman in good health.

The chain couples TRBV10-3 to TRBJ2-1; TRBD2 matches at 15 bases. The CDR3 length is 14 residues. Unmatched junction bases numbered 5, after V lost 11 bases and J lost 6 bases. In germline, CDR1 is ENHRY, CDR2 SYGVKD. CDR3: CAAWTSGRGNEQFF. CDR3 DNA sequence: TGTGCCGCCTGGACTAGCGGGAGGGGCAATGAGCAGTTCTTC.

V usage is TRBV12-3 or TRBV12-4 and J usage is TRBJ1-2; D might be TRBD1 (5 bases). The CDR3 has 13 residues. Trimming shortened V by 2 bases and J by 8 bases, and 12 bases separated the two germline ends. The DNA of the CDR3 is TGTGCCAGCAGTTTAAAGGGGACGGAGGGCTACACCTTC. Amino acid sequence: CASSLKGTEGYTF.

The chain uses TRBV7-9 and TRBJ2-2, with a weak D call TRBD2 (5 bases). Germline V lookup: CDR1 SEHNR, CDR2 FQNEAQ (reference sequence). The CDR3 runs 15 residues. Trimming took 5 bases from V and 0 from J, leaving 10 bases between them. The chain's CDR3 is CASSAGLSNTGELFF. In DNA, the CDR3 is TGTGCCAGCAGCGCCGGACTTTCGAACACCGGGGAGCTGTTTTTT.

The chain is built from TRBV7-8 and TRBJ2-5; D is unresolved. Germline CDR1 SGHVS, CDR2 FQNEAQ. The V end lost 1 base, the J end lost 6 bases, and 9 bases lay between the germline ends. This CDR3 comprises 13 residues. The CDR3 here is CASSLEASQTQYF. CDR3 nucleotide sequence: TGTGCCAGCAGCTTAGAGGCTAGTCAGACCCAGTACTTC.

This clonotype was seen a few times. The chain joins TRBV12-3 or TRBV12-4 to TRBJ2-1, with D possibly matching TRBD2 (6 bases). With 8 bases removed from V and 3 bases from J, the gap between germline ends came to 14 bases. The CDR3 consists of 14 residues. CDR3 nucleotide sequence: TGTGCCAGCTCTTTGTGGCGGGACTACAATGAGCAGTTCTTC. Protein: CASSLWRDYNEQFF.

The J gene is TRBJ2-7, the V gene TRBV6-5, with D unclear. V was trimmed by 11 bases and J by 5 bases, leaving 16 bases between them. There are 12 residues in the CDR3. CDR1 MNHEY and CDR2 SVGAGI come from the germline V gene. The CDR3 sequence is CACRSSGNEQYF. The CDR3 DNA sequence: TGTGCCTGCCGATCGAGTGGGAACGAGCAGTACTTC.

Notes on this clonotype: This may stem from a read error, because a much larger clone lies one nucleotide away. The CDR3 nucleotides are TGTGCCAGCAGGCCTACTAGCGGGGGGGCCCGAGAGAAGTTCTTC. Protein sequence: CASRPTSGGAREKFF. The chain has TRBV12-3 or TRBV12-4 and TRBJ2-1, with TRBD2 identical over 13 bases. The V segment lost 6 bases and the J segment 14 bases; nucleotides outside the gene matches: 13. The CDR3 extends over 15 amino acids.

This clonotype was counted only a few times. This sequence joins TRBV20-1 and TRBJ2-7; TRBD2 is a possible D gene (5 bases). V was cut by 7 bases and J by 6 bases, with 16 bases left in between. The CDR3 extends over 12 amino acids. Germline assignment: CDR1 DFQATT and CDR2 SNEGSKA (reference sequence). CDR3 protein: CSVLGDRGEQYF. CDR3 nucleotide sequence: TGCAGTGTCCTAGGCGACCGGGGCGAGCAGTACTTC.